Described below is a single TCR beta chain sequence and its context. Its antigen is not known. The time point denotes: week 23, last vaccination. Each vaccine dose was 300 ug of mutant IDH1 20-mer peptide, with topical imiquimod. New IDH1-mutant, ATRX-lost WHO grade 3 or 4 astrocytomas occurred in donors. This specimen belongs to a study of a mutant IDH1 vaccine in newly diagnosed glioma. Study at large: Vaccines were first given 4-6 weeks after radiotherapy alone, or with temozolomide cycles. Pretreatment consisted of radiotherapy, temozolomide, or both, with most receiving both.

The ends lost 5 bases at V and 2 bases at J; junction bases unmatched: 6. The CDR3 runs to 15 residues. Germline V gene data show CDR1 as SNHLY and CDR2 as FYNNEI. Here immunoSEQ multiplex PCR was the method, and the copy in TCRdb shows in-frame clones only, minus some. The sample has roughly 30,000 clones; about four fifths are singletons. The specimen was PBMCs, collected from a glioma patient whose treatment included an IDH1 peptide vaccine. This sequence originates from a woman aged 25 to 39 with glioma. This chain joins TRBV2 and TRBJ2-7, with 10 bases matching TRBD2. The CDR3 nucleotides read TGTGCCAGCAGTTTTGGACTAGCGGTTACCTACGAGCAGTACTTC. Protein product: CASSFGLAVTYEQYF.